Sequencing of this TCR beta chain was carried out in a study of regulatory T cells in long-lasting Graves disease. A few counts support this clonotype. Its antigen remains unknown. The germline gives CDR1 MDHEN, CDR2 SYDVKM. V was cut by 5 bases and J by 6 bases, with 34 bases left in between. The CDR3 runs 20 residues. The study, taken as a whole, reports: Preferential use of TRBV28, TRBJ1-2 and TRBJ2-5 was seen in persistent disease.

Time point defined: newly diagnosed GD, antithyroid drugs for less than 3 months. Extracted PBMC RNA gave rise to the TCR library. Arm-PCR of CDR3 regions and iRepertoire HTBI primers were the basis on which TCR beta libraries were built. TCRdb re-called the multiplex PCR reads with MiXCR, one entry per CDR3 protein. The profile shows approximately 440,000 distinct CDR3 sequences, around 15% of them singletons. These data were also filed under a second study, of T cells in Graves' hyperthyroidism and ophthalmopathy. This second report adds: A first-round RT-PCR of the TCR CDR3 used the HTBI primer set.

This receptor was taken from a middle-aged man with Graves disease. The starting material was peripheral blood mononuclear cells (PBMCs), obtained at new diagnosis, from a patient treated with antithyroid drugs. The gene calls are TRBV28 and TRBJ1-1, with D possibly being TRBD1 (6 bases). CDR3 sequence reads: CASSNTHLRGGSIRDSEAFF. The CDR3, as DNA: TGTGCCAGCAGTAACACACACCTCAGGGGAGGTAGTATCCGGGATTCTGAAGCTTTCTTT.